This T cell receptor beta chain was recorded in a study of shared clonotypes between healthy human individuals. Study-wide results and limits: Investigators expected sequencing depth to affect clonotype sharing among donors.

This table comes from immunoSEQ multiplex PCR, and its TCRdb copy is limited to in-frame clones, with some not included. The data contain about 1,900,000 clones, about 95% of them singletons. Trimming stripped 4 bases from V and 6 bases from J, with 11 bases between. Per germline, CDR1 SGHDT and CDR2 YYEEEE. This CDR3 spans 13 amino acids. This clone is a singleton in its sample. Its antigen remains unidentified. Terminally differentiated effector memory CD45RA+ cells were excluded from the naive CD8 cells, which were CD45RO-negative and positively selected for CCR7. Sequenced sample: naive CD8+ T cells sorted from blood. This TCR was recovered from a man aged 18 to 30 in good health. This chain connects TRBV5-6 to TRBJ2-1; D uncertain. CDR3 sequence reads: CASSQQSPNEQFF. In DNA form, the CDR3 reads TGTGCCAGCAGCCAGCAAAGTCCCAATGAGCAGTTCTTC. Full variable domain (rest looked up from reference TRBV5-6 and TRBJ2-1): DAGVTQSPTHLIKTRGQQVTLRCSPKSGHDTVSWYQQALGQGPQFIFQYYEEEERQRGNFPDRFSGHQFPNYSSELNVNALLLGDSALYLCASSQQSPNEQFFGPGTRLTVL.